Presented here are 14 T cell receptor beta chains from one specimen sequenced in a study of identical twins. MiXCR, run by TCRdb on the 5' RACE reads, gives a single entry per CDR3 protein. Found here are approximately 630,000 distinct CDR3 sequences, just over 7% of them singletons; the top ten hold about 1.5%. These data are also associated with another study on yellow fever vaccine responses in identical twins.

Sequenced sample: PBMCs. These receptors originate from a woman aged 18-29 years in good health.

As for this clonotype: The junction differs from germline at one of its ends, possibly a read error. V and J are TRBV20-1 and TRBJ2-7; D gene ambiguous. This CDR3 contains 15 residues. Looked up from germline, CDR1 is DFQATT and CDR2 is SNEGSKA (reference sequence). Written as DNA, the CDR3 is TGCTGTGCTAGAGCGTACGGCCTTCCCCTGTACGAGCAGTACTTC. Translation gives CCARAYGLPLYEQYF.

This chain connects TRBV3-1 to TRBJ2-1, with TRBD2 matching over 11 bases. CDR3 length: 16 amino acids. V gave up 4 bases and J gave up 7 bases; unmatched junction bases: 9. Germline CDR1 reads LGHDT; CDR2 reads YNNKEL (reference sequence). In nucleotides, the CDR3 is TGTGCCAGCAGCCCACGAACTAGCGGGAGAGGTAATGAGCAGTTCTTC. Translation: CASSPRTSGRGNEQFF.

The rearrangement uses TRBV7-8 and TRBJ2-3; no firm D call. Germline V lookup: CDR1 SGHVS, CDR2 FQNEAQ. Trimming shortened V by 2 bases and J by 0 bases, and 6 bases separated the two germline ends. This CDR3 is built from 14 residues. DNA for the CDR3: TGTGCCAGCAGCTTAAGACCGAGCACAGATACGCAGTATTTT. Amino acids: CASSLRPSTDTQYF.

In its sample, this clonotype was seen a few times. V gene TRBV2 combines with J gene TRBJ2-7, with TRBD2 matching over 10 bases. V trimming: 3 bases; J trimming: 1 base; junction bases outside the gene matches: 3. Germline CDR1 reads SNHLY; CDR2 reads FYNNEI. The CDR3 is made up of 15 amino acids. The CDR3 loop is CASSEGLAFSYEQYF. The CDR3 DNA reads as TGTGCCAGCAGTGAGGGACTAGCGTTTTCCTACGAGCAGTACTTC.

This clonotype was seen ten or more times. The J gene is TRBJ2-3, the V gene TRBV5-1, with TRBD1 matching 8 bases. The CDR3 consists of 15 residues. Germline lookup yields CDR1 SGHRS and CDR2 YFSETQ. J gave up 1 base and V 1 base, and 2 bases lay outside the gene matches. CDR3 in DNA: TGCGCCAGCAGCTTGTCGGGACAGGGCACAGATACGCAGTATTTT. It yields the protein CASSLSGQGTDTQYF.

The chain joins TRBV19 to TRBJ2-5; no firm D call. V was shortened by 3 bases and J by 5 bases, with 10 bases between the two germline ends. Germline V gene sequence: CDR1 LNHDA, CDR2 SQIVND (reference sequence). The CDR3 runs 13 residues. In nucleotides, the CDR3 is TGTGCCAGTAGTATGGGCTGGCAGGAGACCCAGTACTTC. It specifies CASSMGWQETQYF.

This clonotype was detected ten times or more. CDR3 region: CSARGVEQFF. CDR3 in DNA: TGCAGTGCTAGAGGGGTTGAGCAGTTCTTC. The V and J genes are TRBV20-1 and TRBJ2-1; D is ambiguous. V shed 1 base and J shed 9 bases, with 4 bases lying between them. Germline lookup yields CDR1 DFQATT and CDR2 SNEGSKA (reference sequence). The CDR3 contains 10 residues.

V and J are TRBV29-1 and TRBJ2-3; D is undetermined. With 6 bases removed from V and 5 bases from J, the gap between germline ends came to 18 bases. CDR3 length equals 14 residues. CDR1 SQVTM and CDR2 ANQGSEA come from the germline V gene. The CDR3 region has the DNA TGCAGCGTGCCCCGGGCCCCCGTGGGAGATACGCAGTATTTT. Its protein product is CSVPRAPVGDTQYF.

This clonotype was observed at least ten times. The chain employs TRBV4-1 and TRBJ2-5, with D possibly being TRBD1 (6 bases). The ends were cut back, 1 base at V and 5 bases at J, with 20 bases in the middle. The CDR3 has 17 amino acids. The germline gives CDR1 MGHRA, CDR2 YSYEKL. CDR3 sequence (DNA): TGCGCCAGCAGCCAAGCCGAAAGGGGCAAGGGGGACGAGACCCAGTACTTC. Its protein product is CASSQAERGKGDETQYF.

The V gene is TRBV10-3, the J gene TRBJ1-4; D is uncertain. Trimming removed 2 bases from V and 0 bases from J, with 10 bases in between. The CDR3 extends over 16 amino acids. Germline-derived CDR1 and CDR2 are ENHRY and SYGVKD. The chain's CDR3 is CAISEGNLATNEKLFF. The CDR3 DNA follows: TGTGCCATCAGTGAGGGCAACCTTGCAACTAATGAAAAACTGTTTTTT.

At least ten counts were recorded for this clonotype. V gene TRBV7-9 combines with J gene TRBJ2-2; D unclear. CDR3 size: 14 residues. The ends were cut back, 4 bases at V and 0 bases at J, with 6 bases in the middle. The germline V gene has CDR1 SEHNR and CDR2 FQNEAQ (reference sequence). CDR3 residues: CASSSDANTGELFF. CDR3 in DNA: TGTGCCAGCAGCTCCGACGCGAACACCGGGGAGCTGTTTTTT.

This clonotype has more than one count but fewer than ten. V is TRBV9 and J is TRBJ1-2; the match to TRBD1 covers 9 bases. Germline CDR1 is SGDLS and CDR2 is YYNGEE. The V and J ends lost 5 bases and 8 bases, in that order; junction bases with no gene match: 13. The CDR3 has 15 amino acids. CDR3 in DNA: TGTGCCAGCAGTCCTCCTGGACAGGGGCAGAGAGGCTACACCTTC. Translated: CASSPPGQGQRGYTF.

This clonotype was observed a handful of times. The chain has TRBV29-1 and TRBJ2-3, with D possibly being TRBD1 or TRBD2 (5 bases each). Germline V gene lookup returns CDR1 SQVTM and CDR2 ANQGSEA. The CDR3 extends over 11 amino acids. The V gene lost 6 bases and the J gene lost 5 bases, with 9 bases spanning the gap. The CDR3 region has the DNA TGCAGCGTAAGGGACCAAGATACGCAGTATTTT. It encodes CSVRDQDTQYF.

This clonotype was detected a few times. CDR3 sequence: CASSPVQGSSYEQYF. For the CDR3, the DNA is TGTGCCAGCAGTCCCGTACAGGGTAGTTCCTACGAGCAGTACTTC. The J gene is TRBJ2-7, the V gene TRBV12-3 or TRBV12-4, with D perhaps TRBD1 (6 bases). The CDR3 is 15 amino acids. V was shortened by 5 bases and J by 1 base, with 15 bases between the two germline ends.